This T cell receptor (beta chain) originates from a study of blood T cell repertoires in COVID-19. Overall study: Samples taken during acute and convalescent COVID-19 were collected in the United States, Italy and Spain. Sources were T cells, B-cell-depleted T cells, or PBMCs; the material itself was cDNA or gDNA.

In the authors' methods: Amplification of reference gene primers was used by the study to estimate nucleated cell counts. The table came from immunoSEQ multiplex PCR; TCRdb's copy has only in-frame clones and leaves some out. V and J calls and clone size are as listed in that table; D and trimming were resolved from the DNA. This table has fewer than 65,000 clones, around 85% appearing once. CDR3 size: 16 residues. Per germline, CDR1 SGHNT and CDR2 YYREEE (reference sequence). The J segment lost 5 bases and the V segment lost 3 bases, leaving 3 bases of the junction unmatched. The chain carries TRBV5-4 and TRBJ2-3, with 16 bases that match TRBD2. Sequencing input: peripheral blood. This clonotype was obtained from a man between 60 and 75 years old with acute or convalescent COVID-19. CDR3 amino acids: CASSSGLAGGEDTQYF. The DNA for the CDR3 is TGTGCCAGCAGCTCGGGACTAGCGGGGGGGGAAGATACGCAGTATTTT.